A selection of T cell receptor beta chains follows, all from one sample in a study of breast tumors, draining lymph nodes, adjacent tissues. Using its own MiXCR run on the multiplex PCR reads, TCRdb lists one record per CDR3 protein. This table holds over 250,000 distinct CDR3 sequences, over 30% found once. The material sequenced was axillary lymph node tissue. These receptors came from a female donor with breast cancer. Some clones in this sample may be carry-over from other donors' samples. CDR3s include the opening cysteine and the closing phenylalanine or tryptophan.

>TRBV12-3/TRBV12-4|13|TRBJ1-2
CASSFRQVGGYTF
>TRBV11-3|16|TRBJ2-5
CASSSHLSQGWETQYF
>TRBV6-2/TRBV6-3|15|TRBJ2-1
CASRRTSGSRDEQFF
>TRBV19|17|TRBJ2-5
CASSMKRGTTGQETQYF
>TRBV2|13|TRBJ1-4
CASSGSSAEKLFF
>TRBV20-1|12|TRBJ1-2
CSAGTGAGGYTF
>TRBV11-3|16|TRBJ1-6
CASSTFGGDGDSPLHF
>TRBV10-3|14|TRBJ2-2
CAGRSKQGSGELFF
>TRBV7-7|14|TRBJ2-5
CASSLGREGQTQYF
>TRBV20-1|13|TRBJ1-2
CSADVLYGGGYTF
>TRBV5-8|13|TRBJ2-5
CASSLALSETQYF
>TRBV4-1|16|TRBJ2-7
CASSHPRTGVPYEQYF
>TRBV10-3|15|TRBJ2-7
CAISESEDTAYEQYF
>TRBV5-4|13|TRBJ1-2
CASSFQGVGGYTF
>TRBV5-1|15|TRBJ1-3
CASSLALGAGNTIYF
>TRBV15|13|TRBJ2-1
CATSKSSYNEQFF
>TRBV19|15|TRBJ2-3
CASTFTPGATDTQYF
>TRBV12-3/TRBV12-4|14|TRBJ2-3
CASSLAQLAAVEYF
>TRBV6-5|14|TRBJ1-2
CASTADPRPYGYTF
>TRBV2|12|TRBJ1-4
CASSLGSEKLFF
>TRBV18|15|TRBJ2-1
CASSRGTGGYNEQFF
>TRBV30|13|TRBJ2-1
CASTWTSGLTQFF